The entry below describes one T cell receptor (beta chain). The antigen is undetermined. These data originate in a study of beta chain features in type 1 diabetes. The germline V gene encodes CDR1 SNHLY and CDR2 FYNNEI. The CDR3 extends over 13 amino acids. The ends lost 8 bases at V and 5 bases at J; junction bases unmatched: 6. Based on CD45RO/CCR7/CD25/CD127/CD95/CD27, CD4+ regulatory, stem cell-like memory, naive and central memory cells were sorted. Study-wide results and limits: A moderate, significant TCRB CDR3 shortening appeared in type 1 diabetes across four CD4+ subsets. Any PCR bias toward short templates would affect both groups alike.

The investigators reverse transcribed all of the isolated RNA, so they sequenced expressed TCRB transcripts. Profiling relied on immunoSEQ multiplex PCR, and the TCRdb table lists in-frame clones only, not all of them. The profile shows some 660,000 clones, around 15% of them singletons. Sequencing was performed on naive CD4+ T cells from blood. The rearrangement uses TRBV2 and TRBJ2-3, with 8 bases fitting TRBD2. The clonotype was recovered from a man between 18 and 35 years old with type 1 diabetes. The CDR3 DNA is TGTGCCAGCCTTGGACTAGCCCAAGATACGCAGTATTTT. It codes for CASLGLAQDTQYF. Full variable domain (outside the CDR3, taken from reference TRBV2 and TRBJ2-3): EPEVTQTPSHQVTQMGQEVILRCVPISNHLYFYWYRQILGQKVEFLVSFYNNEISEKSEIFDDQFSVERPDGSNFTLKIRSTKLEDSAMYFCASLGLAQDTQYFGPGTRLTVL.